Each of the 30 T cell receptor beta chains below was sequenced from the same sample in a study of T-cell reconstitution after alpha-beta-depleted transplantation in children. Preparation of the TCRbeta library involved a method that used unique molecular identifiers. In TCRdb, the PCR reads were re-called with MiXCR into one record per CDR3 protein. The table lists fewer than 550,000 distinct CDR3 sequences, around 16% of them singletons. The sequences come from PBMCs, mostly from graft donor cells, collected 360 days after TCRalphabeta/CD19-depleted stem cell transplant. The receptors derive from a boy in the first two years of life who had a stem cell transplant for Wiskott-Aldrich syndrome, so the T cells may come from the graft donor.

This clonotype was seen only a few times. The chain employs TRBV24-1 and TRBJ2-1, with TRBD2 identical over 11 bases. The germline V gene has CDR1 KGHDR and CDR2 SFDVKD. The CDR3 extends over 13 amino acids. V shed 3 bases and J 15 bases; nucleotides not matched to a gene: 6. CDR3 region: CATSDTSGRGAFF. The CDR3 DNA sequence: TGTGCCACCAGTGATACTAGCGGGAGAGGGGCGTTCTTC.

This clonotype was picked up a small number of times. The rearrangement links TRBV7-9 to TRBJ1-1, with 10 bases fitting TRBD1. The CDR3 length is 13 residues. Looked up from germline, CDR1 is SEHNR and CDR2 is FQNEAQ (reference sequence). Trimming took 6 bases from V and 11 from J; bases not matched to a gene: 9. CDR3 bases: TGTGCCAGCAGTTCTTCCGGGACAGGGGTTGCTTTCTTT. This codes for CASSSSGTGVAFF.

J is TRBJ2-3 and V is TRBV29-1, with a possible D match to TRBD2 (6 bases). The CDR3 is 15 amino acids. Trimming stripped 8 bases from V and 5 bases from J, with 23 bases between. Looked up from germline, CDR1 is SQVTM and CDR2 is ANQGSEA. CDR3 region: CSLSKGTFLEDTQYF. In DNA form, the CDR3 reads TGCAGCCTCTCTAAGGGGACTTTCCTCGAAGATACGCAGTATTTT.

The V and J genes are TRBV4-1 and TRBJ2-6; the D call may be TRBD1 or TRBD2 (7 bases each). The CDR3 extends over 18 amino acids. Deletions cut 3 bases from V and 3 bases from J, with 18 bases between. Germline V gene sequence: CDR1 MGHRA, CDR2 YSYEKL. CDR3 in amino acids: CASSQREGAASGANVLTF. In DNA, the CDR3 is TGCGCCAGCAGCCAGAGGGAGGGGGCAGCTAGTGGGGCCAACGTCCTGACTTTC.

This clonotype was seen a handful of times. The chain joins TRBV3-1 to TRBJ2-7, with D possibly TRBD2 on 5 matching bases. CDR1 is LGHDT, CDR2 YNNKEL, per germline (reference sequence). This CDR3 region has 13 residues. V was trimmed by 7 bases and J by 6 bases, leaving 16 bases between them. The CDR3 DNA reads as TGTGCCAGCAACCTCTTGGCTGGAGGCGAGCAGTACTTC. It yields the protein CASNLLAGGEQYF.

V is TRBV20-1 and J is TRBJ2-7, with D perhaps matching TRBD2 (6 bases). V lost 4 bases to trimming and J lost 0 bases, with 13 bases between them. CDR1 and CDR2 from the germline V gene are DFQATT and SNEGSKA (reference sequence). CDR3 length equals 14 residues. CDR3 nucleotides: TGCAGTGCTAAGACTAGTCTACCCTCCTACGAGCAGTACTTC. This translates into CSAKTSLPSYEQYF.

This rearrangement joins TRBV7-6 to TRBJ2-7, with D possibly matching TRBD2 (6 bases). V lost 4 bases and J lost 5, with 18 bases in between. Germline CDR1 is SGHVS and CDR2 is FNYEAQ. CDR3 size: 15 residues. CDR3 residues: CASSSMEGPLDEQYF. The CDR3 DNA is TGTGCCAGCAGCTCAATGGAGGGCCCCTTGGACGAGCAGTACTTC.

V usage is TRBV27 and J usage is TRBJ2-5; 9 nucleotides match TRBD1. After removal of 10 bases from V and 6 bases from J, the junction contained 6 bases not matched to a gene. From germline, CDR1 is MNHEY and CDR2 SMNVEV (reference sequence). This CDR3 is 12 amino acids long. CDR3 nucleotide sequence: TGTGCCACCGGACAGGGGTCAAAGACCCAGTACTTC. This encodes CATGQGSKTQYF.

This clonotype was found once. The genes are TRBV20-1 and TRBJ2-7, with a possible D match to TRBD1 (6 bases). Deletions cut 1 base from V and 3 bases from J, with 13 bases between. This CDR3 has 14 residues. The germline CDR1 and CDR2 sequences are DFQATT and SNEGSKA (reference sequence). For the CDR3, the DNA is TGCAGTGCTAGAGTTGCGACAGGAGACTACGAGCAGTACTTC. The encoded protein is CSARVATGDYEQYF.

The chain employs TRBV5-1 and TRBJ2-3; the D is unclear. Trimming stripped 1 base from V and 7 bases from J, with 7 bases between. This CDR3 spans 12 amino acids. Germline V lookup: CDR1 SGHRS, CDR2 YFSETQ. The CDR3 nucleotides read TGCGCCAGCAGCTTGAACAGAAATACGCAGTATTTT. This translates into CASSLNRNTQYF.

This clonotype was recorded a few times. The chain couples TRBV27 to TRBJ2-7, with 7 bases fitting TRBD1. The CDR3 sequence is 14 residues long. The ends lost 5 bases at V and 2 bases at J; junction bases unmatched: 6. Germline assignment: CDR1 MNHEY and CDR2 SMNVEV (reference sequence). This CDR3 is CASSPDRDPYEQYF. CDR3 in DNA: TGTGCCAGCAGTCCCGACAGGGATCCCTACGAGCAGTACTTC.

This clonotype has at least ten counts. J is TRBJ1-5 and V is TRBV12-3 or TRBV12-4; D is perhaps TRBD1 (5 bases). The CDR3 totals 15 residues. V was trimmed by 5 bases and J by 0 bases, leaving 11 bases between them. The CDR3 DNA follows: TGTGCCAGCAGTATGCAGGGAGGTAGCAATCAGCCCCAGCATTTT. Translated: CASSMQGGSNQPQHF.

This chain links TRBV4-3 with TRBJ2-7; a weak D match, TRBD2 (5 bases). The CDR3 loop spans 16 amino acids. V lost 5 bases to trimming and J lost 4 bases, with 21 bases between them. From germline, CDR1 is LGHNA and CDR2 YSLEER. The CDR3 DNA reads TGCGCCAGCAGCAAGCAGCTATCGGGAAGAGATTACGAGCAGTACTTC. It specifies CASSKQLSGRDYEQYF.

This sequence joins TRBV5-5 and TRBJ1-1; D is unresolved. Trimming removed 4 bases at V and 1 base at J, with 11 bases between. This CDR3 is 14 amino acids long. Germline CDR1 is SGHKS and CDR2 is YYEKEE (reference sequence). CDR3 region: CASSRGRGNTEAFF. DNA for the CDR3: TGTGCCAGCAGCCGAGGACGGGGGAACACTGAAGCTTTCTTT.

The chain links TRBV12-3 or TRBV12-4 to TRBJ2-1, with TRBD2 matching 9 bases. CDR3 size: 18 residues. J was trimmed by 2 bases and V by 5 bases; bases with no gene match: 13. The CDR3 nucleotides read TGTGCCAGCAGTCATAATCCCCTTAGCGGGAGAACCTACAATGAGCAGTTCTTC. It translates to CASSHNPLSGRTYNEQFF.

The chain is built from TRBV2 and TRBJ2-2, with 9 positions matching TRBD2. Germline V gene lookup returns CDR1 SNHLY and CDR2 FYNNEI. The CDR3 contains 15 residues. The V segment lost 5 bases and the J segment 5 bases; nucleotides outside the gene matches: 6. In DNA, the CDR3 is TGTGCCAGCAGTCCTGTAGCGGGGGTAACCGGGGAGCTGTTTTTT. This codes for CASSPVAGVTGELFF.

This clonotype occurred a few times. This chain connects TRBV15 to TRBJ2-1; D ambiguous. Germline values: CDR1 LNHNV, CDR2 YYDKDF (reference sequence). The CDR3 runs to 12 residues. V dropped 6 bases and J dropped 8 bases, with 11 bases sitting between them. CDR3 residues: CATRAGDHEQFF. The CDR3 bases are TGTGCCACCAGAGCAGGAGACCATGAGCAGTTCTTC.

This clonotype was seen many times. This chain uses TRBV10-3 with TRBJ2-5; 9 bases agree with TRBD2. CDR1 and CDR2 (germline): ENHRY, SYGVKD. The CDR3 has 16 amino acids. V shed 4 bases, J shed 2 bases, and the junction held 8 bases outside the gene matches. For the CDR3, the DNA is TGTGCCATCAGTGCACTTAGCGGGGGATTTCAAGAGACCCAGTACTTC. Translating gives CAISALSGGFQETQYF.

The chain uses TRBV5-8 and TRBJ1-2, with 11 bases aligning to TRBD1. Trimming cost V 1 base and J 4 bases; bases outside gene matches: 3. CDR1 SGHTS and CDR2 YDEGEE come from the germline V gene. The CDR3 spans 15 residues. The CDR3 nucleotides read TGTGCCAGCAGCTTGATCGGGACAGGGGGCTATGGCTACACCTTC. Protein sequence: CASSLIGTGGYGYTF.

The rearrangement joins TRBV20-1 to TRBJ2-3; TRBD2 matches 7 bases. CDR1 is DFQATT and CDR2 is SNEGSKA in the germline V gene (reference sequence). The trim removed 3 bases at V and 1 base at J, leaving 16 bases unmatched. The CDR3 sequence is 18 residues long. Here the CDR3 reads CSASRGGGRGARTDTQYF. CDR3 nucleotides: TGCAGTGCTAGTCGGGGCGGCGGGAGAGGAGCACGCACAGATACGCAGTATTTT.

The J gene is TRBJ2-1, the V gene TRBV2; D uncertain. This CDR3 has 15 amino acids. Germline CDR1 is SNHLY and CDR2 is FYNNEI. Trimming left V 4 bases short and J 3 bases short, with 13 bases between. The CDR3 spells CASSVRRSNYNEQFF. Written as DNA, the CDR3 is TGTGCCAGCAGTGTACGGCGGAGCAACTACAATGAGCAGTTCTTC.

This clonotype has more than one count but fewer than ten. DNA of the CDR3: TGTGCCAGCAGCACACTTACCGGGACATCCTCTAGCACAGATACGCAGTATTTT. Translation: CASSTLTGTSSSTDTQYF. This chain connects TRBV6-1 to TRBJ2-3; perhaps TRBD1 as D (6 bases). Germline V gene data show CDR1 as MNHNS and CDR2 as SASEGT. The CDR3 is made up of 18 amino acids. The germline V and J ends were trimmed by 6 bases and 0 bases, with 22 bases remaining between them.

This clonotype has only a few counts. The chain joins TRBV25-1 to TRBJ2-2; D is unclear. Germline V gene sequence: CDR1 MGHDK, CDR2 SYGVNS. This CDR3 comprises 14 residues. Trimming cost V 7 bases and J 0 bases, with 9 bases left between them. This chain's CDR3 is CASTPRANTGELFF. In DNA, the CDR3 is TGTGCCAGCACCCCTCGGGCGAACACCGGGGAGCTGTTTTTT.

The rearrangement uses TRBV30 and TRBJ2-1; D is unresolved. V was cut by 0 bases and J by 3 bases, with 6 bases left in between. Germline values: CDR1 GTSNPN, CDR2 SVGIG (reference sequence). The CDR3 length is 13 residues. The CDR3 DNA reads TGTGCCTGGAGTGTACTGTACTACAATGAGCAGTTCTTC. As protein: CAWSVLYYNEQFF.

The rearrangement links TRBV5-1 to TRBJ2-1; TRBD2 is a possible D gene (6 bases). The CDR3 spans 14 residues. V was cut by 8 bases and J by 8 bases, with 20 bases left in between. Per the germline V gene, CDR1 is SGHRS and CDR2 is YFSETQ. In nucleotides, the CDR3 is TGCGCCAGACTCATAGCGGCCCGGAAGGATGAGCAGTTCTTC. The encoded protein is CARLIAARKDEQFF.

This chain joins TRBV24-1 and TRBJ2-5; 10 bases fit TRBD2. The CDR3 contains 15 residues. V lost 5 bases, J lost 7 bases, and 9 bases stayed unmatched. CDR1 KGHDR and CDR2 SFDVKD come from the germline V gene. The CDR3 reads CATSGPSGGPGTQYF. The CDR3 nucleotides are TGTGCCACCAGTGGGCCTAGCGGGGGCCCAGGGACCCAGTACTTC.

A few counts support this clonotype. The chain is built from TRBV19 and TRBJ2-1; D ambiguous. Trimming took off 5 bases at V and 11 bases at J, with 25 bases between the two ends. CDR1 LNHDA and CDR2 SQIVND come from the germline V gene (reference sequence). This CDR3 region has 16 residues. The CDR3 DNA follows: TGTGCCAGTAGTCTACACCGGTCCTCTATAAACAGTAAGCAGTTCTTC. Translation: CASSLHRSSINSKQFF.

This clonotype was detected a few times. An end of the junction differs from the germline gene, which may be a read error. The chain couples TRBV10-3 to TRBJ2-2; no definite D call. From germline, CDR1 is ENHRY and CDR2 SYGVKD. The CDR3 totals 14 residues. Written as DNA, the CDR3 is TGCGCCCATTCCGCTATCGCGAACACCGGGGAGCTGTTTTTT. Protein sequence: CAHSAIANTGELFF.

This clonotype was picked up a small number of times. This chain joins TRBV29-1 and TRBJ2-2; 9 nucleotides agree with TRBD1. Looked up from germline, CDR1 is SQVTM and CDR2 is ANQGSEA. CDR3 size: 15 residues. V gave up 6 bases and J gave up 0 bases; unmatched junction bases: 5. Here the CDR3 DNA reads TGCAGCGTGAGGGACAGGGCCACGAACACCGGGGAGCTGTTTTTT. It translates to CSVRDRATNTGELFF.

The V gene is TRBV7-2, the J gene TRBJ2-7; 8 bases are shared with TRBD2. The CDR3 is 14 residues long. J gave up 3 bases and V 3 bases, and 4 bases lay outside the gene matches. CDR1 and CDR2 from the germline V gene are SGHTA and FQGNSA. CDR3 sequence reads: CASSFGSGSYEQYF. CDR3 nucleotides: TGTGCCAGCAGCTTTGGCAGCGGGAGCTACGAGCAGTACTTC.